A selection of T cell receptor beta chains follows, all from one sample in a study of blood T cell repertoires in COVID-19. The data were produced by immunoSEQ multiplex PCR, yet TCRdb's version contains in-frame clones alone and is incomplete. The table lists under 300,000 clones, 70% to 90% of them singletons. Sequencing was carried out using peripheral blood. The receptors here all came from a woman aged 70 to 79 with active or convalescent COVID-19. CDR3s include the opening cysteine and the closing phenylalanine or tryptophan. The D gene is left open where the match is weak. Clone size is given for some rows only: seen once, a few or many times, or a class if the clone is expanded.

v_gene: TRBV5-1; j_gene: TRBJ1-3; abundance: NA; d_gene: NA; CDR3nt: TGCGCCAGCAGCTTGCCGGGGAGCTCTGGAAACACCATATATTTT; CDR3aa: CASSLPGSSGNTIYF
v_gene: TRBV6-2/TRBV6-3; j_gene: TRBJ1-4; abundance: once; d_gene: TRBD1; CDR3nt: TGTGCCAGCAGTTACCTACAGGGGGCGGGAGAAAAACTGTTTTTT; CDR3aa: CASSYLQGAGEKLFF
v_gene: TRBV6-1; j_gene: TRBJ1-3; abundance: NA; d_gene: TRBD1; CDR3nt: TGTGCCAGCAGTGATCAAACAGGGGGCACTGGAAACACCATATATTTT; CDR3aa: CASSDQTGGTGNTIYF
v_gene: TRBV19; j_gene: TRBJ2-5; abundance: NA; d_gene: TRBD1; CDR3nt: TGTGCCAGTAGTATGACAGGGATCCAAGAGACCCAGTACTTC; CDR3aa: CASSMTGIQETQYF
v_gene: TRBV6-5; j_gene: TRBJ1-4; abundance: NA; d_gene: TRBD1; CDR3nt: TGTGCCAGCACCGGGACAGTTAATGAAAAACTGTTTTTT; CDR3aa: CASTGTVNEKLFF
v_gene: TRBV7-9; j_gene: TRBJ2-7; abundance: NA; d_gene: TRBD1; CDR3nt: TGTGCCAGCAGACCCGGGACAGGGGGCTCCTACGAGCAGTACTTC; CDR3aa: CASRPGTGGSYEQYF
v_gene: TRBV27; j_gene: TRBJ1-2; abundance: NA; d_gene: NA; CDR3nt: TGTGCCAGCAAGGTGGGCCGAAGCTATGGCTACACCTTC; CDR3aa: CASKVGRSYGYTF
v_gene: TRBV10-3; j_gene: TRBJ2-6; abundance: NA; d_gene: TRBD1; CDR3nt: TGTGCCATCGGAGGACAGGAGGTTACGGCTGGGGCCAACGTCCTGACTTTC; CDR3aa: CAIGGQEVTAGANVLTF
v_gene: TRBV25-1; j_gene: TRBJ1-1; abundance: NA; d_gene: NA; CDR3nt: TGTGCCAGCAGTACAGGGTGGGAAGCTTTCTTT; CDR3aa: CASSTGWEAFF
v_gene: TRBV5-5; j_gene: TRBJ1-2; abundance: NA; d_gene: NA; CDR3nt: TGTGCCAGCAGCGCGGCGGCCGGAGATTATGGCTACACCTTC; CDR3aa: CASSAAAGDYGYTF
v_gene: TRBV9; j_gene: TRBJ2-7; abundance: NA; d_gene: NA; CDR3nt: TGTGCCAGCAGCGCCCATGGTACAGGGTTGTCCTACGAGCAGTACTTC; CDR3aa: CASSAHGTGLSYEQYF
v_gene: TRBV5-6; j_gene: TRBJ1-4; abundance: NA; d_gene: NA; CDR3nt: TGTGCCAGCAGCTTACCCGGGACTAGGGATGAAAAACTGTTTTTT; CDR3aa: CASSLPGTRDEKLFF
v_gene: TRBV18; j_gene: TRBJ1-5; abundance: NA; d_gene: NA; CDR3nt: TGTGCCAGCTCCCTTACAGAGAGCAATCAGCCCCAGCATTTT; CDR3aa: CASSLTESNQPQHF
v_gene: TRBV6-2/TRBV6-3; j_gene: TRBJ1-2; abundance: NA; d_gene: NA; CDR3nt: TGTGCCAGCAGTTATACAAAGCAGGGATTCGGCTACACCTTC; CDR3aa: CASSYTKQGFGYTF
v_gene: TRBV6-5; j_gene: TRBJ2-7; abundance: NA; d_gene: NA; CDR3nt: TGTGCCAGCACCAATTCAAAAGCCGAGCAGTACTTC; CDR3aa: CASTNSKAEQYF
v_gene: TRBV18; j_gene: TRBJ1-3; abundance: NA; d_gene: NA; CDR3nt: TGTGCCAGCTCACCAAAACCAGGGAATGTAGGAAACACCATATATTTT; CDR3aa: CASSPKPGNVGNTIYF
v_gene: TRBV5-8; j_gene: TRBJ1-2; abundance: NA; d_gene: NA; CDR3nt: TGTGCCAGCAGCTTCGGCTATGGCTACACCTTC; CDR3aa: CASSFGYGYTF
v_gene: TRBV7-9; j_gene: TRBJ1-1; abundance: NA; d_gene: NA; CDR3nt: TGTGCCAGCAGCTTACGGGAGAAGAACACTGAAGCTTTCTTT; CDR3aa: CASSLREKNTEAFF